The 15 T cell receptor beta chains given below trace back to one sample, sequenced in a study of cytomegalovirus exposure and HLA in healthy donors. 60 Vbeta and 13 Jbeta primers were used in PCR. Assay used: immunoSEQ multiplex PCR; TCRdb lists only in-frame clones, some missing. The sample comprises around 140,000 clones, about four fifths of which are singletons, and around 0.99% rests with the top ten. Sequenced: PBMCs. These receptor sequences come from a male donor in good health and CMV-seronegative.

The J gene is TRBJ1-4, the V gene TRBV10-3; no firm D call. Germline loops: CDR1 ENHRY, CDR2 SYGVKD. The V end lost 2 bases, the J end lost 7 bases, and 11 bases lay between the germline ends. The length of the CDR3 is 14 residues. The CDR3 protein is CAISEAPTGEKLFF. CDR3 bases: TGTGCCATCAGTGAGGCCCCGACGGGTGAAAAACTGTTTTTT.

This chain connects TRBV13 to TRBJ1-3; the D is unclear. The CDR3 is made up of 12 amino acids. Trimming cost V 4 bases and J 3 bases, with 4 bases left between them. Germline V gives CDR1 PRHDT, CDR2 FYEKMQ (reference sequence). The CDR3 DNA reads as TGTGCCAGCAGCTCTGTTGGAAACACCATATATTTT. It translates to CASSSVGNTIYF.

The genes are TRBV29-1 and TRBJ2-1; TRBD2 agrees at 7 bases. V shed 7 bases and J 8 bases; nucleotides not matched to a gene: 20. The CDR3 spans 16 residues. Per the germline V gene, CDR1 is SQVTM and CDR2 is ANQGSEA. The CDR3 region has the DNA TGCAGCGCCACCCCCTACTTTAGCGGGCGAGTTCATGAGCAGTTCTTC. It codes for CSATPYFSGRVHEQFF.

This clone showed up just a few times. The J gene is TRBJ1-1, the V gene TRBV10-3; D perhaps matches TRBD1 (6 bases). Germline CDR1 is ENHRY and CDR2 is SYGVKD. The CDR3 length is 14 residues. V was cut by 6 bases and J by 2 bases, with 13 bases left in between. DNA of the CDR3: TGTGCCATCAGGCCCGGACAGCAAAACACTGAAGCTTTCTTT. Translating gives CAIRPGQQNTEAFF.

The CDR3 reads CASSYSPGQETQYF. The CDR3 nucleotides read TGTGCCAGCAGTTACTCGCCGGGTCAAGAGACCCAGTACTTC. The gene calls are TRBV6-5 and TRBJ2-5; D remains ambiguous. V gave up 0 bases and J gave up 2 bases, with 7 bases separating them. Looked up from germline, CDR1 is MNHEY and CDR2 is SVGAGI. This CDR3 region has 14 residues.

V is TRBV19 and J is TRBJ1-5; D is unresolved. CDR1 and CDR2 (germline): LNHDA, SQIVND (reference sequence). V was shortened by 7 bases and J by 5 bases, with 15 bases between the two germline ends. CDR3 size: 14 residues. CDR3 in DNA: TGTGCCAGTACTCTTGGGCGGCGGGATCAGCCCCAGCATTTT. Its protein is CASTLGRRDQPQHF.

This clone showed up just once. J is TRBJ2-1 and V is TRBV27; D possibly corresponds to TRBD1 (5 bases). The germline V gene has CDR1 MNHEY and CDR2 SMNVEV (reference sequence). Trimming cost V 0 bases and J 0 bases, with 9 bases left between them. The CDR3 is 16 residues long. The CDR3 here is CASSLSYRSSYNEQFF. Written as DNA, the CDR3 is TGTGCCAGCAGTTTATCGTACAGGAGCTCCTACAATGAGCAGTTCTTC.

This rearrangement joins TRBV4-1 to TRBJ2-7, with a possible D match to TRBD1 (6 bases). CDR1 and CDR2 from the germline V gene are MGHRA and YSYEKL. Trimming pared 2 bases from V and 1 base from J, leaving 12 bases between. The CDR3 extends over 15 amino acids. The CDR3 region is CASSQQQGGSYEQYF. CDR3 nucleotides: TGCGCCAGCAGCCAACAACAGGGTGGTTCCTACGAGCAGTACTTC.

The chain joins TRBV7-9 to TRBJ1-1; TRBD1 matches at 9 bases. The germline gives CDR1 SEHNR, CDR2 FQNEAQ (reference sequence). J lost 5 bases, V lost 5 bases, and 6 bases had no gene match. The length of the CDR3 is 14 residues. DNA of the CDR3: TGTGCCAGCAGCCTGACAGGGGGAGTGACTGAAGCTTTCTTT. Amino acid sequence: CASSLTGGVTEAFF.

The V and J genes are TRBV25-1 and TRBJ1-5, with D hard to call. CDR3 length: 13 amino acids. Germline assignment: CDR1 MGHDK and CDR2 SYGVNS. Trimming took 1 base from V and 7 from J, leaving 8 bases between them. DNA for the CDR3: TGTGCCAGCAGTGAATCGGTGGGCCAGCCCCAGCATTTT. Residues: CASSESVGQPQHF.

This CDR3 is CAWSEGGGQQYF. The CDR3 bases are TGTGCCTGGAGTGAGGGAGGGGGTCAACAGTACTTC. This chain links TRBV30 with TRBJ2-5; D may be TRBD2 (7 bases). V gave up 1 base and J gave up 11 bases, with 14 bases separating them. The CDR3 spans 12 residues. Germline V CDR1 and CDR2: GTSNPN, SVGIG (reference sequence).

The V and J genes are TRBV19 and TRBJ2-3; no firm D call. The germline V and J ends were trimmed by 1 base and 5 bases, with 7 bases remaining between them. There are 13 residues in the CDR3. CDR1 is LNHDA and CDR2 is SQIVND in the germline V gene (reference sequence). CDR3 nucleotides: TGTGCCAGTAGTATAGCCCAGTTAGATACGCAGTATTTT. As protein: CASSIAQLDTQYF.

This sequence joins TRBV6-5 and TRBJ2-7; D might be TRBD2 (6 bases). Looked up from germline, CDR1 is MNHEY and CDR2 is SVGAGI. The CDR3 is made up of 13 amino acids. Trimming left V 2 bases short and J 4 bases short, with 9 bases between. The DNA of the CDR3 is TGTGCCAGCAGTTACACAGGAGGGTACGAGCAGTACTTC. Its translation is CASSYTGGYEQYF.

This sequence joins TRBV18 and TRBJ2-5; D is ambiguous. V was clipped by 3 bases and J by 5 bases, with 10 bases between them. The CDR3 covers 13 residues. Germline CDR1 is KGHSH and CDR2 is LQKENI. CDR3: CASSPNFGETQYF. The CDR3 nucleotides are TGTGCCAGCTCACCCAATTTCGGGGAGACCCAGTACTTC.

The rearrangement links TRBV18 to TRBJ2-5, with a weak D call TRBD2 (6 bases). The CDR3 loop spans 12 amino acids. V was cut by 4 bases and J by 5 bases, with 8 bases left in between. Germline CDR1 reads KGHSH; CDR2 reads LQKENI. The chain's CDR3 is CASSQGGETQYF. In nucleotides, the CDR3 is TGTGCCAGCTCACAAGGAGGGGAGACCCAGTACTTC.